A selection of T cell receptor beta chains follows, all from one sample in a study of siplizumab effects on memory and regulatory T cells. Sequenced by immunoSEQ multiplex PCR; TCRdb stores in-frame clones only, minus some. Of 92,000 or so clones listed, more than 80% are singletons. Sample: CD4+ T cells sorted from blood. These receptors were collected from a human donor in good health. Both conserved end residues are part of each CDR3. The D gene is left open where the match is weak. Size tells how often a clone was seen (once, few, many) or the class of an expanded clone, and some rows leave it out.

>TRBV6-5|NA|NA|TRBJ2-6|15
TGTGCCAGCAGTTATACGGCGGCTGGGGCCAACGTCCTGACTTTC
CASSYTAAGANVLTF
>TRBV5-1|NA|NA|TRBJ1-4|16
TGCGCCAGCAGCTTGGGGCCGAGGGGAAGTGTCGAAAAACTGTTTTTT
CASSLGPRGSVEKLFF
>TRBV12-5|NA|TRBD1|TRBJ1-2|15
TGTGCTAGTGGTTTAGGACAGGGGGATGGCTATGGCTACACCTTC
CASGLGQGDGYGYTF
>TRBV5-8|NA|NA|TRBJ1-2|13
TGTGCTAATATCAGGGACCCTAACTATGGCTACACCTTC
CANIRDPNYGYTF
>TRBV6-1|few|NA|TRBJ1-1|13
TGTGCCAGCAGTGAACGAAGAGACACTGAAGCTTTCTTT
CASSERRDTEAFF
>TRBV7-8|NA|NA|TRBJ2-7|16
TGTGCCAGCAGCTTAATCGGTAGCCGCTACTCCTACGAGCAGTACTTC
CASSLIGSRYSYEQYF
>TRBV13|NA|TRBD1|TRBJ2-4|17
TGTGCCAGCAGCTTACTTAGGACAGGGGGCACCAAAAACATTCAGTACTTC
CASSLLRTGGTKNIQYF
>TRBV2|few|NA|TRBJ2-7|16
TGTGCCAGCAGCCCCGCTGCACAGGGTACGGTCGTCGAGCAGTACTTC
CASSPAAQGTVVEQYF
>TRBV6-6|NA|NA|TRBJ1-2|14
TGTGCCAGCAGTTACTCGGGGCGCCCTTATGGCTACACCTTC
CASSYSGRPYGYTF
>TRBV5-1|NA|NA|TRBJ2-5|15
TGCGCCAGCAGCTTGGTAGGGGAAGGCAGAGAGACCCAGTACTTC
CASSLVGEGRETQYF
>TRBV7-2|once|NA|TRBJ1-1|14
TGTGCCAGCAGCTTAGTTCCAGGGCACACTGAAGCTTTCTTT
CASSLVPGHTEAFF
>TRBV29-1|NA|TRBD1|TRBJ2-7|15
TGCAGCGTTGAAAGTTGGGGACAGAGCACCTACGAGCAGTACTTC
CSVESWGQSTYEQYF
>TRBV5-1|NA|TRBD2|TRBJ2-7|14
TGCGCCAGCAGCTTGAATAGCGGGAGCTACGAGCAGTACTTC
CASSLNSGSYEQYF
>TRBV19|few|NA|TRBJ1-5|19
TGTGCCAGTAGTATAGACGAATGGGGAACAGGACGAAGCAATCAGCCCCAGCATTTT
CASSIDEWGTGRSNQPQHF
>TRBV11-3|NA|NA|TRBJ2-1|15
TGTGCCAGCAGCTTAGGGGGGAATTCTTACAATGAGCAGTTCTTC
CASSLGGNSYNEQFF
>TRBV25-1|NA|NA|TRBJ1-6|12
TGTGCCAGCAGGGCAGGGACTTCACCCCTCCACTTT
CASRAGTSPLHF
>TRBV7-2|NA|NA|TRBJ1-3|16
TGTGCCAGCAGCCCGGAGGGGAGGACATCTGGAAACACCATATATTTT
CASSPEGRTSGNTIYF
>TRBV5-1|NA|NA|TRBJ2-2|15
TGCGCCAGCAGCTTGTCGACAAAACCCACCGGGGAGCTGTTTTTT
CASSLSTKPTGELFF
>TRBV7-8|NA|NA|TRBJ1-1|11
TGTGCCAGCAGCGAATGGCCCGGGGCTTTCTTT
CASSEWPGAFF
>TRBV27|NA|NA|TRBJ1-2|14
TGTGCCACCTCCGTATCAGTTCACTCCTATGGCTACACCTTC
CATSVSVHSYGYTF
>TRBV7-6|NA|TRBD2|TRBJ2-1|14
TGTGCCAGCAGCTTGGTAGCGGGGCGCAATGAGCAGTTCTTC
CASSLVAGRNEQFF
>TRBV30|NA|TRBD2|TRBJ2-3|15
TGTGCCTGGAGTGGACTAGCGGGAGGTTGGGATACGCAGTATTTT
CAWSGLAGGWDTQYF
>TRBV2|NA|NA|TRBJ2-1|11
TGTGCCAGCAGTCTGGACAATGAGCAGTTCTTC
CASSLDNEQFF
>TRBV4-3|once|NA|TRBJ1-4|15
TGCGCCAGCAGCTCAGACAGGCCGTCGAATGAAAAACTGTTTTTT
CASSSDRPSNEKLFF
>TRBV6-5|NA|TRBD1|TRBJ1-4|12
TGTGCCAGCAGTACAGGGGAGGAAAAACTGTTTTTT
CASSTGEEKLFF
>TRBV12-2|NA|NA|TRBJ2-1|19
TGTGCAAGTCGCTTAGTTTTGGGGTCGACTAGCGGGCGGAACAATGAGCAGTTCTTC
CASRLVLGSTSGRNNEQFF
>TRBV11-3|NA|NA|TRBJ2-7|14
TGTGCCAGCAGCTTTGCGAGGGGCTCCTACGAGCAGTACTTC
CASSFARGSYEQYF
>TRBV10-3|NA|TRBD1|TRBJ2-1|15
TGTGCCATCAGTGACGACAGGGCGACCTACAATGAGCAGTTCTTC
CAISDDRATYNEQFF
>TRBV10-3|few|NA|TRBJ2-7|13
TGTGCCATCAGTGAGTCGGGCAGTTACGAGCAGTACTTC
CAISESGSYEQYF
>TRBV2|NA|TRBD1|TRBJ1-4|14
TGTGCCAGCAGGAAGGGACAGGGGGGTGAAAAACTGTTTTTT
CASRKGQGGEKLFF
>TRBV7-9|NA|TRBD2|TRBJ2-2|16
TGTGCCAGCAGCTTAAGGCACGGACTAGCGACCGGGGAGCTGTTTTTT
CASSLRHGLATGELFF
>TRBV20-1|NA|NA|TRBJ1-1|11
TGCCAACCCCGGGGATTTAGGGAAGCTTTCTTT
CQPRGFREAFF
>TRBV14|once|NA|TRBJ2-6|17
TGTGCCAGCAGCCATAGGGGGGGCCCTTCTGGGGCCAACGTCCTGACTTTC
CASSHRGGPSGANVLTF
>TRBV27|NA|NA|TRBJ1-1|14
TGTGCCAGCAGTTTCAGAACCAGGAACACTGAAGCTTTCTTT
CASSFRTRNTEAFF
>TRBV6-1|NA|TRBD1|TRBJ2-3|14
TGTGCCAGCGTGGACAGGGGCGCTACAGATACGCAGTATTTT
CASVDRGATDTQYF
>TRBV28|NA|NA|TRBJ1-5|17
TGTGCCAGCAGTTTAGGGACCCACGGGGATGGCAATCAGCCCCAGCATTTT
CASSLGTHGDGNQPQHF
>TRBV7-3|NA|NA|TRBJ2-2|14
TGTGCCAGCAGCCTGACGGGGCTCACCGGGGAGCTGTTTTTT
CASSLTGLTGELFF
>TRBV5-6|NA|NA|TRBJ1-5|16
TGTGCCAGCAGCTTGGCTCAGGGCTGGGGCAATCAGCCCCAGCATTTT
CASSLAQGWGNQPQHF
>TRBV6-4|NA|TRBD1|TRBJ2-2|15
TGTGCCAGCAGCCGGGACAGCCCGAACACCGGGGAGCTGTTTTTT
CASSRDSPNTGELFF
>TRBV19|NA|NA|TRBJ2-7|14
TGTGCCAGTAGGACAGGTCCCCCCCCCTACGAGCAGTACTTC
CASRTGPPPYEQYF
>TRBV30|NA|TRBD1|TRBJ1-2|11
TGTGCCTCGACAGGGATAAATGGCTACACCTTC
CASTGINGYTF
>TRBV29-1|NA|NA|TRBJ2-4|14
TGCAGCGCAAACCGGGGCGCAGCCAAAAACATTCAGTACTTC
CSANRGAAKNIQYF
>TRBV11-1|once|NA|TRBJ1-3|14
TGTGCCAGCAGCTCCCGTGGTGCTGGAAACACCATATATTTT
CASSSRGAGNTIYF
>TRBV11-3|NA|NA|TRBJ2-1|15
TGTGCCAGCAGGTTGGGGGCCCAGCCCTACAATGAGCAGTTCTTC
CASRLGAQPYNEQFF
>TRBV19|NA|NA|TRBJ1-5|12
TGTGCCAGTAGTATGAGGGATCAGCCCCAGCATTTT
CASSMRDQPQHF
>TRBV19|NA|NA|TRBJ2-5|14
TGTGCCAGTAGTTCGGGTGCTCTAGGGGGGACCCAGTACTTC
CASSSGALGGTQYF
>TRBV5-1|NA|NA|TRBJ1-5|15
TGCGCCAGCAGCTTGTGGGGATATAGCAATCAGCCCCAGCATTTT
CASSLWGYSNQPQHF